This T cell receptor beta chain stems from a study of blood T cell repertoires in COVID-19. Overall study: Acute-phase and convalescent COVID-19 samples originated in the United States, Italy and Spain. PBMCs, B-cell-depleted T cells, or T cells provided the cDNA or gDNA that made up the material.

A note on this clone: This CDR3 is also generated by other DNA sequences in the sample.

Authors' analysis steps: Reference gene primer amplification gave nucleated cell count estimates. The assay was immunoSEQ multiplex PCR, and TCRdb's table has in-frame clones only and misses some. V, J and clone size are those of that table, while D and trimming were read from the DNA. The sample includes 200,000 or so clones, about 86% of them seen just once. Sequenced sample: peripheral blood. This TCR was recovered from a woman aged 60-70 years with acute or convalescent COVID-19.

CDR3 sequence reads: CASSEHYTEAFF. CDR3 DNA sequence: TGTGCCAGCAGTGAACATTACACTGAAGCTTTCTTT. The chain has TRBV6-1 and TRBJ1-1, with D hard to call. The germline V and J ends were trimmed by 2 bases and 3 bases, with 4 bases remaining between them. CDR3 length: 12 residues. Per the germline V gene, CDR1 is MNHNS and CDR2 is SASEGT.